The sequence of this T cell receptor beta chain was determined in a study of monozygotic twins with inflammatory bowel disease. The CDR3 consists of 17 residues. Germline loops: CDR1 LGHNA, CDR2 YNFKEQ. With the 5' RACE reads reprocessed, TCRdb shows one record per CDR3 protein and no DNA. The sample table sets out about 210,000 distinct CDR3 sequences. This TCR was sampled from a human donor with ulcerative colitis or Crohn's disease, or a healthy co-twin of an affected twin (not recorded which). Sequencing input: blood. V is TRBV4-2 and J is TRBJ2-1; TCRdb designates TRBD2, a call that cannot be tested without DNA. CDR3 region: CASSPRGSGGPYNEQFF.